The present T cell receptor (beta chain) was sequenced within a study of blood T cell repertoires in COVID-19. Original data processing: Reference gene primer amplification gave estimated nucleated cell counts. Profiled with immunoSEQ multiplex PCR; TCRdb holds only in-frame clones, not every one. V and J calls plus clone size are reproduced from that table; the DNA served to infer D and trimming. The sample holds approximately 180,000 clones, roughly nine tenths seen once. This CDR3 comprises 15 residues. Germline V gene lookup returns CDR1 SGHTA and CDR2 FQGNSA. Trimming shortened V by 2 bases and J by 10 bases, and 15 bases separated the two germline ends. Study members were between about 18 and 100 years old and lived in around 24 US regions. Cohort allocation depended upon clinical history that participants reported.

The sample was PBMCs or T cells enriched from blood (not recorded which). The TCR sequence derives from a woman in her thirties or forties with acute COVID-19. V gene TRBV7-2 combines with J gene TRBJ1-6, with D perhaps matching TRBD1 (6 bases). Written as DNA, the CDR3 is TGTGCCAGCAGCTTAAACCCAGGGGTGAGGTCACCCCTCCACTTT. This sequence encodes CASSLNPGVRSPLHF.